This TCR beta chain was captured in a study of blood T cell repertoires in COVID-19. The CDR3 spans 16 residues. Germline V gene data show CDR1 as MNHEY and CDR2 as SVGAGI. Trimming pared 0 bases from V and 7 bases from J, leaving 13 bases between. Seattle researchers signed up patients amid active infection and tracked them longitudinally. Produced via immunoSEQ multiplex PCR; TCRdb's table is partial and in-frame only. The sample has over 200,000 clones, around 90% seen once. The sequence was collected from a man aged 60 to 69 with COVID-19, enrolled during active disease. Source material: peripheral blood. This chain connects TRBV6-5 to TRBJ1-6; D gene uncertain. CDR3 bases: TGTGCCAGCAGTTACTCGGGCCGGGAAGGGAATTCACCCCTCCACTTT. Its protein product is CASSYSGREGNSPLHF.